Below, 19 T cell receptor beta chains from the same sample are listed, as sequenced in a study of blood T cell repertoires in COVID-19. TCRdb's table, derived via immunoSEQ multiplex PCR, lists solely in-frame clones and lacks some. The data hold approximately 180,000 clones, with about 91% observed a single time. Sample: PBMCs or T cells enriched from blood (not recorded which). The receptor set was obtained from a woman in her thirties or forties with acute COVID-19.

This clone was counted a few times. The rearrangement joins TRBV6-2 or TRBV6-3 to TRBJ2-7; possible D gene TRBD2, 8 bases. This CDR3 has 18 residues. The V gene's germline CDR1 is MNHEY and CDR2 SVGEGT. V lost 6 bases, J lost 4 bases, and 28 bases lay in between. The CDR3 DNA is TGTGCCAGCAGCCGCCGGGACAGCTATAGCGGGGCGCCGTACGAGCAGTACTTC. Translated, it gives CASSRRDSYSGAPYEQYF.

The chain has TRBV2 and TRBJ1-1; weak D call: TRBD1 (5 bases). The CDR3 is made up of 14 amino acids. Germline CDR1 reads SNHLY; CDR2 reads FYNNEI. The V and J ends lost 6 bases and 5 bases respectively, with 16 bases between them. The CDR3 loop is CASRTVESSTEAFF. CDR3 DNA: TGTGCCAGCAGGACAGTTGAGTCGAGTACTGAAGCTTTCTTT.

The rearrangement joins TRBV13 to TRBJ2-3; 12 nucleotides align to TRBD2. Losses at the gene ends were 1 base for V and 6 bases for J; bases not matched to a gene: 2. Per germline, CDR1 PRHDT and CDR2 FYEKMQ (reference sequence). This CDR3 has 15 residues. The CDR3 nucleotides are TGTGCCAGCAGCTTAGTGACTAGCGGGAGTGATACGCAGTATTTT. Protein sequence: CASSLVTSGSDTQYF. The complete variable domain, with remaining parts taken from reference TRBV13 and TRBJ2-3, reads AAGVIQSPRHLIKEKRETATLKCYPIPRHDTVYWYQQGPGQDPQFLISFYEKMQSDKGSIPDRFSAQQFSDYHSELNMSSLELGDSALYFCASSLVTSGSDTQYFGPGTRLTVL.

This CDR3 reads CASSTTLTRDTQYF. In DNA form, the CDR3 reads TGTGCCAGCAGCACTACCTTGACTAGAGATACGCAGTATTTT. The V and J genes are TRBV6-5 and TRBJ2-3; the D gene is possibly TRBD2 (6 bases). This CDR3 has 14 residues. Germline V gene data show CDR1 as MNHEY and CDR2 as SVGAGI. The V gene lost 6 bases and the J gene lost 5 bases, with 15 bases spanning the gap.

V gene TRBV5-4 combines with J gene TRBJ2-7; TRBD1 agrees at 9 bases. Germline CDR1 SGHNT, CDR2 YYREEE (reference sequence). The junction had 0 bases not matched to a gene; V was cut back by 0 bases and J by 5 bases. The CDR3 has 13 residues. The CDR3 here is CASSLDRGHEQYF. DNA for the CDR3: TGTGCCAGCAGCTTGGACAGGGGGCACGAGCAGTACTTC. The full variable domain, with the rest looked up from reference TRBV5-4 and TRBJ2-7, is ETGVTQSPTHLIKTRGQQVTLRCSSQSGHNTVSWYQQALGQGPQFIFQYYREEENGRGNFPPRFSGLQFPNYSSELNVNALELDDSALYLCASSLDRGHEQYFGPGTRLTVT.

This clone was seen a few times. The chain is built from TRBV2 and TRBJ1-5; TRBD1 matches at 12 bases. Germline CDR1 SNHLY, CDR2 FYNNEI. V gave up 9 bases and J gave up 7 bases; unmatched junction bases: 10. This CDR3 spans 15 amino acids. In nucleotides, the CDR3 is TGTGCCAGTTCCGGGACAGGGGGCTCCAGGCAGCCCCAGCATTTT. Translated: CASSGTGGSRQPQHF.

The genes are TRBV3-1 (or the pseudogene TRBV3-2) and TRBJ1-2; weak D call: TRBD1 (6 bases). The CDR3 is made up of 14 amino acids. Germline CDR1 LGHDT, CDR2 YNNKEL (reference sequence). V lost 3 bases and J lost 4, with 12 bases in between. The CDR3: CASSQSGEGYGYTF. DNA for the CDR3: TGTGCCAGCAGCCAGTCAGGGGAGGGCTATGGCTACACCTTC.

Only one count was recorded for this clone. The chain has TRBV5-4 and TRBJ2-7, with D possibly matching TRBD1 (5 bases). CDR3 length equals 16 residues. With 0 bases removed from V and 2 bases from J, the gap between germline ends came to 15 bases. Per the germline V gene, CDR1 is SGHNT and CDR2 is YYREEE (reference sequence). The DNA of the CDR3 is TGTGCCAGCAGCTTGGTCGTGGGGCCCGCGGCCTACGAGCAGTACTTC. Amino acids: CASSLVVGPAAYEQYF.

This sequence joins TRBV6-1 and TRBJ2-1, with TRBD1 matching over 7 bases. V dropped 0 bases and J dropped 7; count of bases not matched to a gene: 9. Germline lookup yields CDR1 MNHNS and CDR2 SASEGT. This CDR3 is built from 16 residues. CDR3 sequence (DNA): TGTGCCAGCAGTGAAGCGACGAGGACAGGAAGTAATGAGCAGTTCTTC. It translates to CASSEATRTGSNEQFF.

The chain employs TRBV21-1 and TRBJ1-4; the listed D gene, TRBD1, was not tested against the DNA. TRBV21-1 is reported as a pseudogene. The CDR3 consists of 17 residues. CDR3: CASSTLTGVPTNEKLFF. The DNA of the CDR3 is TGTGCCAGCAGCACCCTCACAGGGGTCCCAACTAATGAAAAACTGTTTTTT.

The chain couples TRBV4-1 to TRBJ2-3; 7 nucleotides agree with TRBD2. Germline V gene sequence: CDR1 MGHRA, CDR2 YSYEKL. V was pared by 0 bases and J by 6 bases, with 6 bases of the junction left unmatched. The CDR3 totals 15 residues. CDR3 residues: CASSQDGSGGDTQYF. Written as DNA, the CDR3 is TGCGCCAGCAGCCAAGATGGATCCGGGGGGGATACGCAGTATTTT.

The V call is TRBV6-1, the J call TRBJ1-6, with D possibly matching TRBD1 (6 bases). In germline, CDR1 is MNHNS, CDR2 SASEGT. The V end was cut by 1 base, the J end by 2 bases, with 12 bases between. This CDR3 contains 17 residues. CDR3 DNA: TGTGCCAGCAGTGAAGAGCCAGGGGTCACCTATAATTCACCCCTCCACTTT. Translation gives CASSEEPGVTYNSPLHF.

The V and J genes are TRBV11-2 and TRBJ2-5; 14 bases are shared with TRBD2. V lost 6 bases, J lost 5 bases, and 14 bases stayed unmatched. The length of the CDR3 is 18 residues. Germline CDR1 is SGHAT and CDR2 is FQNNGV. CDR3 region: CASSTGTSGGGLLETQYF. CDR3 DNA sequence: TGTGCCAGCAGTACCGGGACTAGCGGGGGAGGTCTCCTTGAGACCCAGTACTTC.

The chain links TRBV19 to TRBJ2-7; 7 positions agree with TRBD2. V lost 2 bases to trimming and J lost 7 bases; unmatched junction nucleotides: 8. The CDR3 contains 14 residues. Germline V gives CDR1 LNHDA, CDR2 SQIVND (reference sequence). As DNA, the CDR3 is TGTGCCAGTAGTATACTGGCGGGGGTTGAGGAGCAGTACTTC. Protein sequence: CASSILAGVEEQYF.

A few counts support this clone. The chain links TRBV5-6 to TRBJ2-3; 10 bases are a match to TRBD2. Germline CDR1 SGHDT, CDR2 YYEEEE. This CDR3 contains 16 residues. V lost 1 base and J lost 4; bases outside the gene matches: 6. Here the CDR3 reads CASSLSSGRLPDTQYF. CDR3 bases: TGTGCCAGCAGCTTGAGTAGCGGGAGGCTCCCAGATACGCAGTATTTT.

CDR3 coding DNA: TGTGCCAGCAGCTTAGCTCCTAAGGCTAGCGGGACTAAAGATACGCAGTATTTT. It translates to CASSLAPKASGTKDTQYF. The genes are TRBV7-8 and TRBJ2-3; 9 bases match TRBD2. The germline V gene encodes CDR1 SGHVS and CDR2 FQNEAQ. The CDR3 runs to 18 residues. The trim removed 0 bases at V and 5 bases at J, leaving 12 bases unmatched. The full variable domain, its missing parts supplied by reference TRBV7-8 and TRBJ2-3, is GAGVSQSPRYKVAKRGQDVALRCDPISGHVSLFWYQQALGQGPEFLTYFQNEAQLDKSGLPSDRFFAERPEGSVSTLKIQRTQQEDSAVYLCASSLAPKASGTKDTQYFGPGTRLTVL.

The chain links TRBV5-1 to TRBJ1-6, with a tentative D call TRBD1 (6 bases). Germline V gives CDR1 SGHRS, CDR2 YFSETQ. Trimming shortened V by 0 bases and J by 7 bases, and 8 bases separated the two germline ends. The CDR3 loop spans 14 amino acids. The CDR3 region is CASSLAGANSPLHF. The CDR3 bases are TGCGCCAGCAGCTTGGCAGGGGCGAATTCACCCCTCCACTTT.

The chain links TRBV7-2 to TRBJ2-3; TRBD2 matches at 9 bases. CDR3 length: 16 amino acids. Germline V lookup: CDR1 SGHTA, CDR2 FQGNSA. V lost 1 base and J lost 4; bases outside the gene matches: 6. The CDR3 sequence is CASSLGGSGSADTQYF. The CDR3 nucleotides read TGTGCCAGCAGCTTAGGGGGTAGCGGGAGTGCAGATACGCAGTATTTT.

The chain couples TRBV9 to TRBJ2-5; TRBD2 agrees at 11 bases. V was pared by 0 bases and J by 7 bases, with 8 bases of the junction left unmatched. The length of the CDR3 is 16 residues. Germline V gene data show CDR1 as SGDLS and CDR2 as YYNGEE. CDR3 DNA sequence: TGTGCCAGCAGCGTAGTAGCGGGGGGGCCTTTGAGGACCCAGTACTTC. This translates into CASSVVAGGPLRTQYF.